The following is a T cell receptor beta chain sequence with its context. What it recognizes is unknown. The record originates from a study of CD8 T cells in ankylosing spondylitis. Study-wide findings and caveats: Seemingly characteristic of ankylosing spondylitis blood was a TCR beta motif consisting of under ten highly homologous variants.

As the method for making TCR beta libraries, quantitative 5'-RACE with molecular barcodes was used. MiXCR, applied by TCRdb to the 5' RACE reads, yields one record per CDR3 protein. This table has hundreds of thousands of distinct CDR3 sequences, approximately 10% appearing once. The sequenced material came from blood, either unsorted or a sorted T cell fraction (not recorded which). This clonotype was obtained from a male donor with ankylosing spondylitis.

CDR3 coding DNA: TGTGCCAGCACCCACCCAGCGGGGGCGGCCCGTGGGGAGCTGTTTTTT. Its translation: CASTHPAGAARGELFF. The chain recombines TRBV7-6 with TRBJ2-2, with TRBD2 matching over 8 bases. The CDR3 consists of 16 residues. The germline gives CDR1 SGHVS, CDR2 FNYEAQ. V lost 7 bases to trimming and J lost 8 bases; unmatched junction nucleotides: 15.